The source of this T cell receptor beta chain is a study of PD-L1 blockade in urothelial cancer. Time point in this sample: pretreatment peripheral blood. This clone is a singleton in its sample. Clones were sequenced by immunoSEQ multiplex PCR, and TCRdb holds only the in-frame ones, with some missing. The sample includes about 87,000 clones, about 89% of them seen just once. Germline lookup yields CDR1 KGHSH and CDR2 LQKENI. V dropped 4 bases and J dropped 5 bases, with 14 bases sitting between them. The CDR3 has 15 amino acids. The chain has TRBV18 and TRBJ1-4, with D tentatively TRBD1 (6 bases). The sequencing used PBMCs, collected around atezolizumab (anti-PD-L1) treatment. The clonotype comes from a woman older than 75 with urothelial cancer. The CDR3 DNA reads as TGTGCCAGCTCACAACGCGGACAGAAGAATGAAAAACTGTTTTTT. As protein: CASSQRGQKNEKLFF.